A selection of T cell receptor beta chains follows, all from one sample in a study of post-analysis software for immune sequencing data. TCRdb itself ran the PCR reads through MiXCR, one entry per CDR3 protein. Here the sample spans about 540,000 distinct CDR3 sequences, around a third being singletons. Sequenced material: blood. The receptors shown here come from a girl under 18 with multiple sclerosis. Each CDR3 is given with its conserved first and last residue. The order of the fields is J gene, V gene, clone size, CDR3 length, D gene, CDR3 protein, CDR3 DNA. A D gene is named only where the DNA matches it firmly. Where a row states a size, it is once, few, many or the class of an expanded clone; other rows omit it.

>TRBJ1-2|TRBV6-5|few|13|.
CASSYSGARGYTF
TGTGCCAGCAGTTACTCCGGGGCGCGAGGCTACACCTTC
>TRBJ2-3|TRBV14|few|17|.
CASSQARNRVVPDTQYF
TGTGCCAGCAGCCAAGCAAGAAACAGAGTCGTTCCAGATACGCAGTATTTT
>TRBJ1-3|TRBV5-6|.|14|.
CASSYRDTGNTIYF
TGTGCCAGCAGCTACCGGGACACTGGAAACACCATATATTTT
>TRBJ2-5|TRBV28|few|15|.
CAISWGGGGQETQYF
TGTGCCATCTCCTGGGGGGGAGGGGGCCAAGAGACCCAGTACTTC
>TRBJ1-2|TRBV5-1|few|17|TRBD1
CASSLGQGRAVQYGYTF
TGCGCCAGCAGCTTAGGACAGGGGAGAGCGGTGCAGTATGGCTACACCTTC
>TRBJ2-1|TRBV7-9|.|16|.
CASSPTAGHSYNEQFF
TGTGCCAGCAGCCCCACCGCGGGACACTCCTACAATGAGCAGTTCTTC
>TRBJ2-7|TRBV7-9|few|13|.
CASGFGSDYEQYF
TGTGCCAGCGGCTTCGGATCCGACTACGAGCAGTACTTC
>TRBJ2-3|TRBV18|few|18|TRBD1
CASSPEPGTEDGTDTQYF
TGTGCCAGCTCACCCGAACCCGGGACAGAAGATGGCACAGATACGCAGTATTTT
>TRBJ2-4|TRBV20-1|.|14|.
CSAPIIVAKNIQYF
TGCAGTGCTCCCATAATTGTAGCCAAAAACATTCAGTACTTC
>TRBJ1-2|TRBV6-1|.|14|.
CASSEIGQLYGYTF
TGTGCCAGCAGTGAAATTGGCCAGCTATATGGCTACACCTTC
>TRBJ1-2|TRBV4-1|.|20|TRBD1
CASSLTLHTGQSIRDYGYTF
TGCGCCAGCAGCCTAACCCTCCACACGGGACAGTCAATCCGGGACTATGGCTACACCTTC
>TRBJ1-4|TRBV20-1|.|15|.
CSARDLRQSNEKLFF
TGCAGTGCTAGAGATTTAAGACAGTCGAATGAAAAACTGTTTTTT
>TRBJ2-3|TRBV29-1|.|12|TRBD2
CSVSGGSDTQYF
TGCAGCGTTAGCGGGGGTTCAGATACGCAGTATTTT
>TRBJ2-1|TRBV5-1|.|14|TRBD2
CASTGGGARNEQFF
TGCGCCAGCACGGGCGGGGGGGCGAGGAATGAGCAGTTCTTC
>TRBJ1-2|TRBV5-1|.|16|TRBD1
CASSLGRGQRSYGYTF
TGCGCCAGCAGCTTGGGCAGGGGACAGCGTAGCTATGGCTACACCTTC
>TRBJ2-7|TRBV14|once|16|TRBD1
CASSHFGTGGFDERYF
TGTGCCAGCAGCCATTTCGGGACAGGGGGCTTCGACGAGCGGTACTTC
>TRBJ2-1|TRBV20-1|once|15|.
CSASIPLGDYNEQFF
TGCAGTGCTAGTATTCCCCTAGGAGACTACAATGAGCAGTTCTTC
>TRBJ2-5|TRBV11-2|few|16|TRBD2
CASSLGGTSGQETQYF
TGTGCCAGCAGCTTAGGGGGGACTAGCGGTCAAGAGACCCAGTACTTC
>TRBJ2-7|TRBV29-1|.|15|TRBD1
CSVEEVRTGAGEQYF
TGCAGCGTTGAAGAGGTAAGGACAGGGGCCGGCGAGCAGTACTTC
>TRBJ2-1|TRBV12-3/TRBV12-4|once|16|.
CTSRDTREGPQGEQFF
TGTACCAGCAGGGATACCAGGGAAGGTCCGCAAGGTGAGCAGTTCTTC
>TRBJ1-2|TRBV4-1|.|17|TRBD1
CASSQVETGGFDYGYTF
TGCGCCAGCAGCCAAGTCGAGACAGGGGGTTTTGACTATGGCTACACCTTC
>TRBJ2-4|TRBV5-1|.|16|.
CASSLGRLETKNIQYF
TGCGCCAGCAGCTTGGGGCGGTTAGAGACCAAAAACATTCAGTACTTC
>TRBJ1-4|TRBV10-3|few|14|TRBD1
CAISPGTGDEKLFF
TGTGCCATCAGTCCCGGGACAGGGGATGAAAAACTGTTTTTT
>TRBJ2-3|TRBV7-3|once|17|.
CASSSGPLGRGYDTQYF
TGTGCCAGCAGCAGCGGTCCCCTGGGAAGGGGATACGATACGCAGTATTTT
>TRBJ1-1|TRBV29-1|.|12|.
CSPGMWNTEAFF
TGCAGCCCTGGGATGTGGAACACTGAAGCTTTCTTT
>TRBJ2-6|TRBV12-3/TRBV12-4|.|15|.
CASSLRSGGANVLTF
TGTGCCAGCAGTTTAAGGTCGGGTGGGGCCAACGTCCTGACTTTC
>TRBJ2-7|TRBV9|few|14|.
CASSVGWGTYEQYF
TGTGCCAGCAGCGTAGGGTGGGGGACGTACGAGCAGTACTTC
>TRBJ2-1|TRBV5-1|.|18|TRBD2
CASSFGLAGGGSYNEQFF
TGCGCCAGCAGCTTCGGACTAGCGGGGGGTGGGTCCTACAATGAGCAGTTCTTC
>TRBJ2-1|TRBV6-1|.|16|.
CATSGGAGNSYNEQFF
TGTGCCACCTCCGGCGGGGCGGGGAATTCCTACAATGAGCAGTTCTTC
>TRBJ1-2|TRBV24-1|.|14|.
CATSDFTTNYGYTF
TGTGCCACCAGTGATTTCACAACGAACTATGGCTACACCTTC
>TRBJ1-1|TRBV11-2|.|16|TRBD1
CASSPRADRDLTEAFF
TGTGCCAGCAGCCCAAGAGCGGACAGGGACCTAACTGAAGCTTTCTTT